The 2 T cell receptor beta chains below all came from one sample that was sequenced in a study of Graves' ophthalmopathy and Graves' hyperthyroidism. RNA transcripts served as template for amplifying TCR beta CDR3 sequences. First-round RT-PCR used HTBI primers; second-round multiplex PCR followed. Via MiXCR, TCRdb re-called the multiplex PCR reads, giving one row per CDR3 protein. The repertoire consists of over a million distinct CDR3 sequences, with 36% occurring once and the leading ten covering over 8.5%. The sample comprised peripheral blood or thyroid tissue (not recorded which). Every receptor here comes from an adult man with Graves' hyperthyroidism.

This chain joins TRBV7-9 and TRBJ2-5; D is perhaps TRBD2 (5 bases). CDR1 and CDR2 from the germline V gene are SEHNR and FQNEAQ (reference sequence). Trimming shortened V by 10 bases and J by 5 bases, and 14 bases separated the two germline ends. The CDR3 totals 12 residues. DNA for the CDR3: TGTGCCACGAGCGGCAATATGGAGACCCAGTACTTC. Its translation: CATSGNMETQYF.

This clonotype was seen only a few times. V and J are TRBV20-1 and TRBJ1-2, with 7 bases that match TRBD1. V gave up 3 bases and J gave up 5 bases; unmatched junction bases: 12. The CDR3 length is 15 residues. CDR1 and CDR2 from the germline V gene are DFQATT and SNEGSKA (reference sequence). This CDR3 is CSASTRGISLYGYTF. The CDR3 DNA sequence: TGCAGTGCTAGTACCAGGGGGATTTCCCTTTATGGCTACACCTTC.